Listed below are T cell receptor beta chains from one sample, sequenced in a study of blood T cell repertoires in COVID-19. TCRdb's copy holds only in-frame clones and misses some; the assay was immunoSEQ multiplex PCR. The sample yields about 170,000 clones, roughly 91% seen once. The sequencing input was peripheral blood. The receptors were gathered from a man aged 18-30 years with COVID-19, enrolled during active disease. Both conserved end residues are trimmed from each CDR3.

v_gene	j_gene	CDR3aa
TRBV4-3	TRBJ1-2	ASSHGPRGNNYGYT
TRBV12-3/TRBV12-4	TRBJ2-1	ASSLRDRGF
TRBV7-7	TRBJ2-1	ASSPGTPGNNEQF
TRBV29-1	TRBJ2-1	SVEDHGGRSSYNEQF
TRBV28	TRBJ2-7	ASSGKGAGEAYEQY
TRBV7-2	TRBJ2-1	ASSWGRSSYNEQF
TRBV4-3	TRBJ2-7	ASSQDPRGSEQY
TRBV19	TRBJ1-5	ASKERTGSQPQH
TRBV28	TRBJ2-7	ASSPSFLAYEQY
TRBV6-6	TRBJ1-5	ASSRQGRQPQH
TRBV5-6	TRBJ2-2	ASNNRGELF
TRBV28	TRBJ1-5	ASIRTGRFSNQPQH
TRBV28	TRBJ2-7	ASRDRGSYEQY
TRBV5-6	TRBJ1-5	ASSPRGQRNQPQH
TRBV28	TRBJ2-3	ASSFWTSGRVTDTQY
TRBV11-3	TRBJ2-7	ASSPADRDYEQY
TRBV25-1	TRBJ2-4	ASSEYQGAKNIQY
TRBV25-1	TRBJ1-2	ASWDSKNYGYT
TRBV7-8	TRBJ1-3	ASSPRGQGASGNTIY
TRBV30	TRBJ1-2	AWSVIRGSYGYT
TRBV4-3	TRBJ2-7	ASSQYGQGAYEQY
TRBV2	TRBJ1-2	ASRRVGYGYT
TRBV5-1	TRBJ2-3	ASSLDQAGYTQY
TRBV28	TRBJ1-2	ASSIYPRGSGYT
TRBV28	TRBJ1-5	ASRDRGIQPQH
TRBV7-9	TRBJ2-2	ASSPRGGVDTGELF
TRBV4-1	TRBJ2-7	ASSQVWASSYEQY
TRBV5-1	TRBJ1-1	ASSLGQGETEAF
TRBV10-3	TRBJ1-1	AIQGQNTEAF
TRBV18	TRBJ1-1	ASSLARNTEAF
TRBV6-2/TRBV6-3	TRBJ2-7	ASSRTGSTYEQY
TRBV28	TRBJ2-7	ASTAGGPYEQY
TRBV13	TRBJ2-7	ASSQTSGRAYYEQY
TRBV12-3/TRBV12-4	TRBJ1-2	ASKVTGGKGYT
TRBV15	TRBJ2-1	ATSRDLAGTTYNEQF
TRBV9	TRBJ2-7	ASSVQGEKDEQY
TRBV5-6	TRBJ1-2	ASSWAGGLGSIYGYT
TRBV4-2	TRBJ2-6	ASSQRTGESGANVLT
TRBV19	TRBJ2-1	ASSIEAGGPYNEQF
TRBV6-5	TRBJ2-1	ASSQTGWSGQF
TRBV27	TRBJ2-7	ASSLFGSAEQY
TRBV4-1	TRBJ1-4	ASSPRDRNEKLL
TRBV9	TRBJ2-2	ASSLGGATGELF
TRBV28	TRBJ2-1	ASSFLREVF
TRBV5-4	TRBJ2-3	ASSKLAEITDTQY
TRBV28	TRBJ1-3	ASPPRQGAGNTIY
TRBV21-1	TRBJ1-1	ASSSKFRQGREGTEAF
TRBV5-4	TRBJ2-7	ASSLVEGSHEQY
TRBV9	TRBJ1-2	ASSGIREGNYGYT